A selection of T cell receptor beta chains follows, all from one sample in a study of T cells in Graves' hyperthyroidism and ophthalmopathy. Using its own MiXCR run on the multiplex PCR reads, TCRdb lists one record per CDR3 protein. The sample has over 700,000 distinct CDR3 sequences; approximately 19% are singletons. Input material: blood. The origin of the receptors is a woman aged 45 to 65 with Graves' hyperthyroidism that later progressed to Graves' ophthalmopathy. Both conserved end residues are part of each CDR3. A D gene is named only where the DNA matches it firmly. Clone size appears in some rows only: once, few, many, or a class for an expanded clone.

d_call: TRBD1; v_call: TRBV5-1; j_call: TRBJ2-7; clone_size: many; cdr3_nt: TGCGCCAGCAGCTTGGCGGGGACAGGGCTCGAGCAGTACTTC; cdr3_aa: CASSLAGTGLEQYF
d_call: NA; v_call: TRBV5-1; j_call: TRBJ2-7; clone_size: many; cdr3_nt: TGCGCCAGCAGCTCCGGTGTCGCCGAGCAGTACTTC; cdr3_aa: CASSSGVAEQYF
d_call: NA; v_call: TRBV20-1; j_call: TRBJ2-3; clone_size: many; cdr3_nt: TGCAGTGCTAGCGGCCCACTTGGATCAGATACGCAGTATTTT; cdr3_aa: CSASGPLGSDTQYF
d_call: TRBD2; v_call: TRBV5-1; j_call: TRBJ2-1; clone_size: many; cdr3_nt: TGCGCCAGCAGCTTGGGGACTAGCGGGTACAATGAGCAGTTCTTC; cdr3_aa: CASSLGTSGYNEQFF
d_call: NA; v_call: TRBV6-1; j_call: TRBJ1-2; clone_size: NA; cdr3_nt: TGTGCCAGCAGTGTAAACGGAAACTATGGCTACACCTTC; cdr3_aa: CASSVNGNYGYTF
d_call: NA; v_call: TRBV5-1; j_call: TRBJ1-1; clone_size: many; cdr3_nt: TGCGCCAGCAGCCCCCAGGGAGGGATCACTGAAGCTTTCTTT; cdr3_aa: CASSPQGGITEAFF
d_call: TRBD2; v_call: TRBV5-5; j_call: TRBJ2-7; clone_size: NA; cdr3_nt: TGTGCCAGCAGCGGGGGACTAGCGGAAGCCTACGAGCAGTACTTC; cdr3_aa: CASSGGLAEAYEQYF
d_call: TRBD2; v_call: TRBV13; j_call: TRBJ2-5; clone_size: NA; cdr3_nt: TGTGCCAGCAGCTTAGTGGGACTAACTCAAGAGACCCAGTACTTC; cdr3_aa: CASSLVGLTQETQYF
d_call: NA; v_call: TRBV5-5; j_call: TRBJ1-2; clone_size: few; cdr3_nt: TGTGCCAGCAGCCGCGACGGGGGTGGGTATGGCTACACCTTC; cdr3_aa: CASSRDGGGYGYTF
d_call: TRBD2; v_call: TRBV7-9; j_call: TRBJ2-5; clone_size: many; cdr3_nt: TGTGCCAGCAGCCTTCTAGCGGGGGGTTTGCAAGAGACCCAGTACTTC; cdr3_aa: CASSLLAGGLQETQYF
d_call: NA; v_call: TRBV3-1; j_call: TRBJ1-6; clone_size: few; cdr3_nt: TGTGCCAGCAGCCCCCCTCCACCGGGACCCTGGAATTCACCCCTCCACTTT; cdr3_aa: CASSPPPPGPWNSPLHF
d_call: NA; v_call: TRBV11-3; j_call: TRBJ2-1; clone_size: many; cdr3_nt: TGTGCCAGCAGCTTAAACCGGGACACCTACAATGAGCAGTTCTTC; cdr3_aa: CASSLNRDTYNEQFF
d_call: NA; v_call: TRBV29-1; j_call: TRBJ1-4; clone_size: NA; cdr3_nt: TGCAGCGTTGAAGAGGTCGAAAAACTGTTTTTT; cdr3_aa: CSVEEVEKLFF
d_call: NA; v_call: TRBV20-1; j_call: TRBJ2-2; clone_size: few; cdr3_nt: TGCAGTGCTAGAGATCAATTACGGGGGGCTAACACCGGGGAGCTGTTTTTT; cdr3_aa: CSARDQLRGANTGELFF
d_call: NA; v_call: TRBV20-1; j_call: TRBJ2-1; clone_size: many; cdr3_nt: TGCAGTGCTAGGCGGTTTCAGAATGAGCAGTTCTTC; cdr3_aa: CSARRFQNEQFF
d_call: TRBD1; v_call: TRBV9; j_call: TRBJ2-1; clone_size: few; cdr3_nt: TGTGCCAGCAGCCCCTCCGGGACAGGGAGTTACAATGAGCAGTTCTTC; cdr3_aa: CASSPSGTGSYNEQFF
d_call: TRBD1; v_call: TRBV2; j_call: TRBJ1-2; clone_size: many; cdr3_nt: TGTGCCAGCAGCCCCTCTAGGGGGCAGGCCTATGGCTACACCTTC; cdr3_aa: CASSPSRGQAYGYTF
d_call: NA; v_call: TRBV4-1; j_call: TRBJ1-5; clone_size: NA; cdr3_nt: TGCGCCAGCAGCCAAGTAGGTACAGGTCCGCATCAGCCCCAGCATTTT; cdr3_aa: CASSQVGTGPHQPQHF
d_call: TRBD1; v_call: TRBV11-2; j_call: TRBJ1-5; clone_size: few; cdr3_nt: TGTGCCAGCGCCCGGGACAGACGCAATCAGCCCCAGCATTTT; cdr3_aa: CASARDRRNQPQHF
d_call: NA; v_call: TRBV3-1; j_call: TRBJ1-2; clone_size: few; cdr3_nt: TGTGCCAGCAGCCAAGATCCCAGGGTACATGGCTACACCTTC; cdr3_aa: CASSQDPRVHGYTF
d_call: NA; v_call: TRBV7-6; j_call: TRBJ1-1; clone_size: many; cdr3_nt: TGTGCCAGCAGCCTGCCTACACCGAACACTGAAGCTTTCTTT; cdr3_aa: CASSLPTPNTEAFF
d_call: TRBD1; v_call: TRBV4-1; j_call: TRBJ1-2; clone_size: NA; cdr3_nt: TGCGCCAGCAGCCAAAGCAGGGGGTATGAGTATGGCTACACCTTC; cdr3_aa: CASSQSRGYEYGYTF